This entry lists 10 T cell receptor beta chains sequenced from one sample in a study of T cells in pancreatic ductal adenocarcinoma. This table comes from immunoSEQ multiplex PCR, and its TCRdb copy is limited to in-frame clones, with some not included. The sample lists about 29,000 clones, over 85% occurring once. The selected patients with pancreatic ductal adenocarcinoma had surgery but no neoadjuvant therapy. What was sequenced was PBMCs. The receptors here all came from a human donor with pancreatic ductal adenocarcinoma.

The CDR3 DNA follows: TGTGCCAGTAGCTCCACCCTCCCGAACGAGCAGTACTTC. Amino acids: CASSSTLPNEQYF. The chain links TRBV19 to TRBJ2-7; no clear D gene. Trimming removed 6 bases from V and 5 bases from J, with 14 bases in between. CDR1 is LNHDA and CDR2 is SQIVND in the germline V gene (reference sequence). The length of the CDR3 is 13 residues.

The chain is built from TRBV7-9 and TRBJ2-3; D is perhaps TRBD2 (6 bases). The CDR3 is 14 amino acids. Per germline, CDR1 SEHNR and CDR2 FQNEAQ (reference sequence). Trimming stripped 1 base from V and 3 bases from J, with 8 bases between. The CDR3 protein is CASSLDGGTDTQYF. The CDR3 region has the DNA TGTGCCAGCAGCTTAGACGGGGGAACAGATACGCAGTATTTT.

The chain combines TRBV6-5 with TRBJ2-1, with TRBD2 matching 8 bases. Looked up from germline, CDR1 is MNHEY and CDR2 is SVGAGI. Trimming cost V 0 bases and J 2 bases; bases outside gene matches: 0. The CDR3 consists of 15 residues. The CDR3 coding sequence is TGTGCCAGCAGTTACTCGCGGGAGGCCTACAATGAGCAGTTCTTC. Translated, it gives CASSYSREAYNEQFF.

This clone was seen just once. J is TRBJ1-2 and V is TRBV6-1, with a possible D match to TRBD1 (6 bases). Germline V gives CDR1 MNHNS, CDR2 SASEGT. The CDR3 is 13 amino acids. Trimming cost V 7 bases and J 2 bases, with 11 bases left between them. DNA for the CDR3: TGTGCCAGCACCAATACAGGGAACTATGGCTACACCTTC. Its protein product is CASTNTGNYGYTF.

The chain recombines TRBV19 with TRBJ1-5, with D unclear. Trimming took off 5 bases at V and 3 bases at J, with 8 bases between the two ends. This CDR3 comprises 13 residues. Germline V lookup: CDR1 LNHDA, CDR2 SQIVND (reference sequence). The CDR3 DNA is TGTGCCAGTAGTCCGTCAGTCAATCAGCCCCAGCATTTT. Translating it yields CASSPSVNQPQHF.

The rearrangement joins TRBV5-4 to TRBJ2-1; D might be TRBD2 (5 bases). Trimming took off 3 bases at V and 13 bases at J, with 14 bases between the two ends. The CDR3 consists of 12 residues. Looked up from germline, CDR1 is SGHNT and CDR2 is YYREEE (reference sequence). DNA of the CDR3: TGTGCCAGCAGCTCGGAAAGCGGTATACAGTTCTTC. Its protein product is CASSSESGIQFF.

The gene calls are TRBV5-5 and TRBJ1-5, with D perhaps TRBD1 (5 bases). Germline CDR1 SGHKS, CDR2 YYEKEE (reference sequence). This CDR3 region has 19 residues. Trimming shortened V by 4 bases and J by 3 bases, and 26 bases separated the two germline ends. The CDR3 region has the DNA TGTGCCAGCAGCGGTGCCGACAGAAAATCTACGGGGCCCAATCAGCCCCAGCATTTT. This translates into CASSGADRKSTGPNQPQHF.

The V call is TRBV13, the J call TRBJ2-3; perhaps D is TRBD1 or TRBD2 (5 bases each). The CDR3 extends over 20 amino acids. From germline, CDR1 is PRHDT and CDR2 FYEKMQ (reference sequence). The V gene lost 1 base and the J gene lost 0 bases, with 23 bases spanning the gap. The CDR3 sequence is CASSLVVGVASTRSTDTQYF. In DNA, the CDR3 is TGTGCCAGCAGCTTAGTAGTGGGGGTGGCCTCGACCCGGAGCACAGATACGCAGTATTTT.

The chain carries TRBV15 and TRBJ2-7; 7 bases are a match to TRBD1. The CDR3 sequence is 13 residues long. In germline, CDR1 is LNHNV, CDR2 YYDKDF (reference sequence). V lost 1 base, J lost 6 bases, and 3 bases stayed unmatched. CDR3 DNA sequence: TGTGCCACCAGCAGAGGAAGGACAGGCGAGCAGTACTTC. Encoded protein: CATSRGRTGEQYF.

Concerning this clone: Other DNA sequences from this sample encode an identical CDR3 as well. The V gene is TRBV19, the J gene TRBJ2-5; the match to TRBD2 covers 7 bases. The CDR3 totals 12 residues. After removal of 6 bases from V and 5 bases from J, the junction contained 3 bases not matched to a gene. Per the germline V gene, CDR1 is LNHDA and CDR2 is SQIVND (reference sequence). CDR3 region: CASRQAGETQYF. CDR3 nucleotides: TGTGCCAGTAGACAAGCGGGGGAGACCCAGTACTTC.